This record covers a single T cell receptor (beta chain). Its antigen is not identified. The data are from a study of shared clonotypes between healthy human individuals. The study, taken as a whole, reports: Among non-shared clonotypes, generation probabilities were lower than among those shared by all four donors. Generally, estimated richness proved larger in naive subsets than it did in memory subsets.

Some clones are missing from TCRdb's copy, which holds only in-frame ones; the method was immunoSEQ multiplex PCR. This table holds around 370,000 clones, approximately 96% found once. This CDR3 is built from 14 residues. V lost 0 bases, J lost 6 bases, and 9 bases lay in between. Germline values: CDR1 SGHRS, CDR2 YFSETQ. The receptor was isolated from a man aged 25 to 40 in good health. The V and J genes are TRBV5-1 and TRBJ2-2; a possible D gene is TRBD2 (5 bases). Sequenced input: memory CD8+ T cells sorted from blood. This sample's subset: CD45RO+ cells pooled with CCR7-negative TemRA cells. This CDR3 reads CASSLAYGAGELFF. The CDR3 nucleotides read TGCGCCAGCAGCTTGGCCTACGGGGCCGGGGAGCTGTTTTTT.